Listed below are T cell receptor beta chains from one sample, sequenced in a study of cytomegalovirus exposure and HLA in healthy donors. Assay: immunoSEQ multiplex PCR; the TCRdb copy retains only in-frame clones and omits some. The table has about 89,000 clones, about four fifths seen once; the top ten hold under 4.5%. Sequencing was done on a sample of PBMCs. The receptors originated from a female donor in good health and CMV-seropositive. Both conserved end residues are part of each CDR3.

V gene	CDR3 protein
TRBV10-3	CAIRGAGTMNTEAFF
TRBV5-1	CASSPRPGVDQPQHF
TRBV27	CASSSRQGQETQYF
TRBV6-1	CASSYVGTDNEKLFF
TRBV11-1	CASSLGGELREAFF
TRBV5-1	CASSTEQETQYF
TRBV6-5	CASSNGQGSTEAFF
TRBV6-6	CASSWRENYGYTF
TRBV19	CASSPERGSGLFF
TRBV30	CAWSAGDSTREKLFF
TRBV7-9	CASSLTVPRTSGRSHEQYF
TRBV28	CASGRSPTSYNEQFF
TRBV29-1	CSVASGTEAFF
TRBV19	CASRRAGGLTDTQYF
TRBV2	CASSEQGYEQYF
TRBV5-1	CASSPVGDTEAFF
TRBV15	CATSRGNWGGQDPRSNYGYTF
TRBV18	CASSPLDSLGDMNTEAFF
TRBV6-5	CASRSGTGGDYGYTF
TRBV28	CASGQFTGELFF
TRBV10-3	CAISAGDEQFF
TRBV27	CASSFSGGNYEQYF
TRBV29-1	CSVEVWTGDTQYF
TRBV4-2	CASSHEASGVYEQFF
TRBV7-9	CASSFRLAGLGTDTQYF
TRBV9	CASSTRLAGFDNEQFF
TRBV6-5	CASSYTGYPNYGYTF
TRBV28	CASSDGTSGRLQETQYF
TRBV9	CASSVGTTSSYEQYF
TRBV6-5	CASSYGQGPSYEQYF
TRBV19	CASTWSRTGANTEAFF
TRBV10-2	CASTPTGNTEAFF
TRBV18	CASSPRVSGGETQYF
TRBV30	CAWDGARDLYNEQFF
TRBV15	CATSREQLNTEAFF
TRBV28	CASSSPGQGGEKLFF
TRBV20-1	CSASRSGEQFF
TRBV29-1	CSVEVTSPTGELFF
TRBV15	CATSTGGYGNTIYF
TRBV11-2	CASSLGAGLGTEAFF
TRBV6-5	CASSRGQGGYTF
TRBV5-1	CASSLRQGTEQYF
TRBV7-8	CASSPREGEETQYF
TRBV11-2	CASSIRGGYTF
TRBV9	CASSAEGGEAFF
TRBV7-2	CASSLGLAGGNLRETQYF
TRBV7-9	CASSLVGQGDEKLFF
TRBV6-5	CASSLTSGRGEQYF
TRBV5-1	CASSWEAGNTEAFF
TRBV11-3	CASSSDRGAEAFF
TRBV6-5	CASSFDRYNEQFF
TRBV4-2	CASSQDRDWGLAGGEGTGELFF